A selection of T cell receptor beta chains follows, all from one sample in a study of blood T cell repertoires in COVID-19. Sequenced by immunoSEQ multiplex PCR; TCRdb stores in-frame clones only, minus some. The sample holds approximately 200,000 clones, around 80% seen once. Input material: PBMCs or T cells enriched from blood (not recorded which). The receptors here all came from a man aged 55 to 69 who had recovered from COVID-19. Each CDR3 is given with its conserved first and last residue. A D gene is named only where the DNA matches it firmly. For some rows the clone size is stated as once, few or many, or as a class when expanded; others skip it.

cdr3_length clone_size d_call j_call v_call cdr3_aa cdr3_nt
16 - TRBD1 TRBJ1-5 TRBV5-6 CASSRYGTGGNQPQHF TGTGCCAGCAGCCGATATGGGACAGGCGGAAATCAGCCCCAGCATTTT
15 - TRBD2 TRBJ2-7 TRBV2 CASSSGTSGVYEQYF TGTGCCAGCAGCTCGGGGACTAGCGGGGTCTACGAGCAGTACTTC
17 - TRBD2 TRBJ2-3 TRBV10-2 CASRDGPGLAAKDTQYF TGCGCCAGCAGGGACGGGCCGGGACTAGCGGCTAAAGATACGCAGTATTTT
16 - - TRBJ2-2 TRBV4-2 CASSQWFQGPSGELFF TGTGCCAGCAGCCAATGGTTTCAGGGGCCTTCCGGGGAGCTGTTTTTT
14 - - TRBJ1-1 TRBV7-3 CASSREGVGTEAFF TGTGCCAGCAGCAGGGAGGGGGTTGGGACTGAAGCTTTCTTT
15 - TRBD1 TRBJ1-2 TRBV7-2 CASSLASTGGAGYTF TGTGCCAGCAGCTTAGCGAGTACAGGGGGCGCGGGCTACACCTTC
15 - - TRBJ2-2 TRBV11-3 CASSLVQGGTGELFF TGTGCCAGCAGCTTAGTACAGGGCGGCACCGGGGAGCTGTTTTTT
14 - TRBD2 TRBJ2-3 TRBV11-3 CASSSAGGPNTQYF TGTGCCAGCAGCTCCGCGGGGGGGCCCAATACGCAGTATTTT
13 - TRBD1 TRBJ1-2 TRBV12-5 CASGLGQGYGYTF TGTGCTAGTGGTTTGGGACAGGGGTATGGCTACACCTTC
14 - - TRBJ1-1 TRBV5-4 CASSFDSLNTEAFF TGTGCCAGCAGCTTCGACAGTTTAAACACTGAAGCTTTCTTT
15 - - TRBJ2-7 TRBV27 CASSLQTGASYEQYF TGTGCCAGCAGTCTACAGACAGGCGCCTCCTACGAGCAGTACTTC
16 few TRBD1 TRBJ1-5 TRBV15 CATSTALGRGNQPQHF TGTGCCACCAGCACAGCCCTTGGCAGGGGGAATCAGCCCCAGCATTTT
14 - - TRBJ1-5 TRBV10-3 CAISESTTLQPQHF TGTGCCATCAGTGAGTCGACAACCCTTCAGCCCCAGCATTTT
12 - - TRBJ1-2 TRBV5-6 CASSLQGNGYTF TGTGCCAGCAGCTTACAGGGTAATGGCTACACCTTC
14 - TRBD1 TRBJ2-2 TRBV5-4 CASSPDRGFGELFF TGTGCCAGCAGCCCCGACAGGGGGTTCGGGGAGCTGTTTTTT
13 - TRBD1 TRBJ2-1 TRBV2 CASSGQGYNEQFF TGTGCCAGCAGTGGACAGGGCTACAATGAGCAGTTCTTC
15 many - TRBJ1-1 TRBV27 CASSLDRNSNTEAFF TGTGCCAGCAGTTTGGACAGAAATTCGAACACTGAAGCTTTCTTT
14 - TRBD1 TRBJ2-5 TRBV7-3 CASSSSRDRSNQYF TGTGCCAGCAGCTCTTCCCGGGACAGGTCGAACCAGTACTTC
16 - - TRBJ1-1 TRBV5-1 CASSLPRDMSPTEAFF TGCGCCAGCAGCTTACCCCGGGACATGTCCCCCACTGAAGCTTTCTTT
15 few - TRBJ1-2 TRBV2 CASSAAAGKDYGYTF TGTGCCAGCAGTGCAGCGGCAGGCAAGGACTATGGCTACACCTTC
15 - TRBD1 TRBJ2-3 TRBV18 CASSRAQGATDTQYF TGTGCCAGCTCGCGAGCACAGGGGGCCACAGATACGCAGTATTTT
13 - TRBD1 TRBJ1-4 TRBV10-2 CASSRQGNEKLFF TGCGCCAGCAGTCGACAGGGAAATGAAAAACTGTTTTTT
14 - - TRBJ2-2 TRBV11-3 CASSFRRDTGELFF TGTGCCAGCAGCTTTCGCAGGGATACCGGGGAGCTGTTTTTT
16 - - TRBJ2-7 TRBV12-2 CASHLGWAGGRYEQYF TGTGCAAGTCACTTAGGTTGGGCAGGGGGCAGGTACGAGCAGTACTTC
15 - TRBD1 TRBJ2-1 TRBV30 CAWNPGGSSYNEQFF TGTGCCTGGAACCCAGGGGGTAGCTCCTACAATGAGCAGTTCTTC
17 few - TRBJ2-6 TRBV5-6 CASSLVFRDGGANVLTF TGTGCCAGCAGCTTGGTATTCAGGGATGGTGGGGCCAACGTCCTGACTTTC
13 - - TRBJ1-5 TRBV4-3 CASSQDSGQPQHF TGCGCCAGCAGCCAAGATTCCGGTCAGCCCCAGCATTTT
14 - - TRBJ2-5 TRBV5-1 CASSLEVRGETQYF TGCGCCAGCAGCTTGGAGGTTCGCGGAGAGACCCAGTACTTC
15 - - TRBJ2-2 TRBV24-1 CATSDLRGNTGELFF TGTGCCACCAGTGATTTGAGGGGGAACACCGGGGAGCTGTTTTTT
14 - TRBD1 TRBJ1-5 TRBV18 CASSPNRGNQPQHF TGTGCCAGCTCACCTAACAGGGGAAATCAGCCCCAGCATTTT
11 - - TRBJ2-7 TRBV5-4 CASSLGGEQYF TGTGCCAGCAGCTTGGGCGGAGAGCAGTACTTC
13 - - TRBJ1-2 TRBV18 CASSPDKNYGYTF TGTGCCAGCTCACCCGACAAAAACTATGGCTACACCTTC
15 - - TRBJ2-1 TRBV19 CASKDRSTSYNEQFF TGTGCCAGCAAAGACAGGAGCACCTCCTACAATGAGCAGTTCTTC
16 - TRBD1 TRBJ1-2 TRBV19 CASRSAGPGGNYGYTF TGTGCCAGTAGAAGCGCGGGACCAGGGGGAAACTATGGCTACACCTTC
16 - - TRBJ1-6 TRBV19 CASSPLWEAGDSPLHF TGTGCCAGTAGTCCCCTATGGGAGGCCGGGGATTCACCCCTCCACTTT
13 few - TRBJ1-2 TRBV2 CASSEKGYYGYTF TGTGCCAGCTCGGAGAAGGGGTACTATGGCTACACCTTC
15 - TRBD2 TRBJ2-5 TRBV3-1/TRBV3-2 CASSQGGLAGAAQYF TGTGCCAGCAGCCAAGGGGGACTAGCGGGGGCAGCCCAGTACTTC
13 - - TRBJ1-2 TRBV9 CASSVREVDGYTF TGTGCCAGCAGCGTCAGGGAAGTGGATGGCTACACCTTC
14 - - TRBJ2-3 TRBV18 CASSPGVSTDTQYF TGTGCCAGCTCACCCGGGGTAAGCACAGATACGCAGTATTTT
14 - - TRBJ2-3 TRBV11-3 CASSVGSSTDTQYF TGTGCCAGCAGCGTGGGCAGCTCCACAGATACGCAGTATTTT
13 - - TRBJ2-7 TRBV10-2 CASSEYQVYEQYF TGCGCCAGCAGTGAGTATCAGGTTTACGAGCAGTACTTC
14 - - TRBJ1-1 TRBV6-5 CASSYSRPQGQAFF TGTGCCAGCAGTTACTCGAGGCCCCAGGGGCAAGCTTTCTTT
14 - TRBD1 TRBJ1-2 TRBV19 CASSSRQGNYGYTF TGTGCCAGTAGTTCGAGACAGGGGAACTATGGCTACACCTTC
15 - TRBD1 TRBJ1-1 TRBV7-2 CASSLATGDGAEAFF TGTGCCAGCAGCTTGGCCACAGGGGACGGCGCTGAAGCTTTCTTT
14 - - TRBJ1-3 TRBV3-1/TRBV3-2 CASSRQAAGNTIYF TGTGCCAGCAGCCGACAGGCGGCTGGAAACACCATATATTTT
15 - - TRBJ1-6 TRBV7-2 CASSDSGTYNSPLHF TGTGCCAGCAGCGACTCCGGGACCTATAATTCACCCCTCCACTTT